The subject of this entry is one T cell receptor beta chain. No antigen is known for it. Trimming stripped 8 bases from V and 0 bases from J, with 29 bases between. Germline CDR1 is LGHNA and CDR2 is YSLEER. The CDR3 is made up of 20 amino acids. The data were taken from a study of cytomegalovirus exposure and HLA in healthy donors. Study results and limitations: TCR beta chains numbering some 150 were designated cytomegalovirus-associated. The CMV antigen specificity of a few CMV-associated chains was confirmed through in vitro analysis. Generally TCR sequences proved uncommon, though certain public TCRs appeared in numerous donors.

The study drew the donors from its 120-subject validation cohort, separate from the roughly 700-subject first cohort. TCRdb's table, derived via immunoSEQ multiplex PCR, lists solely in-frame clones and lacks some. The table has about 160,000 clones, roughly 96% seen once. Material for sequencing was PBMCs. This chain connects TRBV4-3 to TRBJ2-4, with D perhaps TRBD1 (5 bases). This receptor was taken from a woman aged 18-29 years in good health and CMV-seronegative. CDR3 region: CASPRADSQPRVLAKNIQYF. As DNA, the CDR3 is TGCGCCAGCCCCCGTGCAGACAGCCAACCTAGAGTCCTAGCCAAAAACATTCAGTACTTC.